The clone carrying this TCR beta chain was recorded a few times. Its antigen remains unidentified. There are 13 residues in the CDR3. The ends were cut back, 5 bases at V and 3 bases at J, with 11 bases in the middle. Germline V lookup: CDR1 SNHLY, CDR2 FYNNEI. These data come from a study of cytomegalovirus exposure and HLA in healthy donors. Study-level findings and limits: Using the classifier, cytomegalovirus status was reportedly diagnosed with high specificity and sensitivity. Prior analysis indicated that the majority of TCR beta V segments exhibited productivity approximately 87% or approximately 30% of the time. DRB1 showed the most TCR associations and HLA-C the fewest in a later analysis, as rates varied by HLA locus. Indistinguishable V segments, including TRBV6-2 and TRBV6-3, were excluded.

In the PCR, 60 Vbeta and 13 Jbeta primers were used. The table came from immunoSEQ multiplex PCR; TCRdb's copy has only in-frame clones and leaves some out. The table records tens of thousands of clones, 75% of them present only once. Sample: PBMCs. This receptor was obtained from a man in his 70s in good health and CMV-seronegative. This chain links TRBV2 with TRBJ2-7; TRBD1 might be the D (6 bases). CDR3 sequence: CASSSTGYYEQYF. CDR3 coding DNA: TGTGCCAGCAGTTCTACAGGGTACTACGAGCAGTACTTC.